Reported below is one T cell receptor beta chain. This clonotype was observed at least ten times. Its antigen remains unidentified. The input lacks base qualities; no much larger clone sits a single base away. This sample was included in a study of human T cells and chemical hapten exposure (dated by TCRdb to about 2021). Describing the broader study: For sensitization, 2% DPC in acetone was applied to a 2 cm by 2 cm area of upper inner arm skin. Patients additionally received weekly therapeutic DPC doses to the scalp throughout the roughly 24-week study period. Patch testing was done on the upper back using Finn chambers containing 0.01% DPC, and results were scored after 6 days according to International Contact Dermatitis Research Group standards. Most of the patients in the cohort were female, and the cohort covered alopecia areata with under or over 50% scalp involvement, alopecia totalis and alopecia universalis. Libraries were pooled for sequencing, and per-sample TCR yields varied mainly because of small differences in library volumes within the pool. This study followed changes in the peripheral blood TCR repertoire in vivo during primary and secondary sensitization of alopecia patients to the hapten diphenylcyclopropenone (DPC). Blood was sampled from patients pre-sensitization (week 0) and at 2, 6 and about 24 weeks after DPC sensitization. Some 29 alopecia patients gave blood for TCR sequencing at one to four time points (pre-sensitization, 2, 6 and 24 weeks).

Reading the label with the study, this specimen's time point is: patch test 1, 2 weeks after DPC sensitization. This sample's treatment or condition label indicates: therapeutic diphenylcyclopropenone sensitization with weekly scalp DPC. Blood at each patch-test visit was drawn before the patch test was applied. Eligible patients were aged 18 to 70, diagnosed with alopecia, deemed suitable for DPC therapy, and excluded if pregnant. Total RNA was extracted from unfractionated whole blood collected in Tempus Blood RNA tubes. The library was made by RACE. TCRdb lists the instrument as NextSeq 500. Library preparation attached unique molecular identifiers to individual cDNA molecules for quantitative, reproducible TCR counting. From each blood RNA sample, both TCR alpha and TCR beta chains were sequenced. The authors' analysis ran thus. Samples had a median of roughly 99,000 TCRs, with a range from about 23,224 to 750,000. The Decombinator software suite was used to annotate the V, J and CDR3 of the TCR reads. To make PS versus PT1 abundance plots, every sample was subsampled to the same number of TCRs (28,000). Expanded TCRs were defined as absent before sensitization and observed at least eight times at the 2-week time point. The public reads were run again by TCRdb, first through fastp at Q25 and then through MiXCR, and only productive beta chains were kept. Duplicate CDR3 protein sequences are folded into a single record with the most common DNA and genes. These V and J calls originate from TCRdb's pipeline instead of the authors' own analysis. In all, the sample holds around 340,000 distinct CDR3 sequences, and around 7% of those were seen once. The top ten clonotypes cover 8.4% of the sample.

Overall study results and their limits: All patients had alopecia, a presumed autoimmune disease, so their immune response might differ from that of healthy individuals. Repeated subsampling changed both the strength of the expansion versus patch-test correlation and the threshold at which that correlation became significant. Significantly more large CDR3 similarity clusters were formed by expanded TCRs than by pre-sensitization or healthy control sets, consistent with antigen-driven responses. No change with DPC sensitization was found in the number of TCRs above 1 in 1000 frequency, and no evidence of global repertoire structure alterations was found. The number of PT1 expanded TCRs positively correlated with patch test score, significant at thresholds 8, 16 and 32 but not 4.

This clonotype was obtained from a young woman with alopecia areata. Some clones in this sample may be carry-over from other donors' samples. The sample consisted of whole blood, taken in connection with sensitization to the hapten diphenylcyclopropenone (DPC).

The sequenced DNA: TGTGCCAGCAAGGGGGATGACGCGTCGACTAATGAAAAACTGTTTTTT. Translated, it reads CASKGDDASTNEKLFF. In this chain, TRBV6-5 is recombined with TRBJ1-4; 6 matching bases give a weak D call of TRBD1. Trimming at the junction amounts to 7 bases on V and 2 bases on J, and the germline ends lie 17 bases apart. CDR1 MNHEY and CDR2 SVGAGI were looked up in the germline V gene. Inclusive of the bounding cysteine and phenylalanine, the CDR3 is 16 residues long. Of all the DNA, just the CDR3 is kept, 48 bases in frame from base 1.